This T cell receptor (beta chain) was obtained from a study of breast tumors, draining lymph nodes, adjacent tissues. CDR1 is MDHEN, CDR2 SYDVKM, per germline. Trimming removed 10 bases at V and 2 bases at J, with 15 bases between. The CDR3 runs to 14 residues. Breast cancer patients provided tissue from their axillary draining lymph nodes. As for this clonotype: The antigen is undetermined.

TCRdb ran MiXCR on the multiplex PCR reads and lists one entry per CDR3 protein. The sample shows approximately 130,000 distinct CDR3 sequences, around 20% of them seen only once. The study's findings and limits: The data were judged consistent with most tumor T cells coming from lymph node and expanding in tumor. Luminal-like breast cancer showed significantly higher tumor–nontumor repertoire similarity than basal-like. Tumors had less TCR diversity than lymph nodes, more than nontumor tissue.

The sample was axillary lymph node tissue. The clonotype originates from a female donor with breast cancer. Some clones in this sample may be carry-over from other donors' samples. The J gene is TRBJ1-5, the V gene TRBV28; D possibly corresponds to TRBD1 (6 bases). The CDR3 is CATRGAGGNQPQHF. The CDR3 bases are TGTGCCACCCGGGGGGCAGGGGGCAATCAGCCCCAGCATTTT. Filled out from reference TRBV28 and TRBJ1-5, the complete variable domain reads DVKVTQSSRYLVKRTGEKVFLECVQDMDHENMFWYRQDPGLGLRLIYFSYDVKMKEKGDIPEGYSVSREKKERFSLILESASTNQTSMYLCATRGAGGNQPQHFGDGTRLSIL.